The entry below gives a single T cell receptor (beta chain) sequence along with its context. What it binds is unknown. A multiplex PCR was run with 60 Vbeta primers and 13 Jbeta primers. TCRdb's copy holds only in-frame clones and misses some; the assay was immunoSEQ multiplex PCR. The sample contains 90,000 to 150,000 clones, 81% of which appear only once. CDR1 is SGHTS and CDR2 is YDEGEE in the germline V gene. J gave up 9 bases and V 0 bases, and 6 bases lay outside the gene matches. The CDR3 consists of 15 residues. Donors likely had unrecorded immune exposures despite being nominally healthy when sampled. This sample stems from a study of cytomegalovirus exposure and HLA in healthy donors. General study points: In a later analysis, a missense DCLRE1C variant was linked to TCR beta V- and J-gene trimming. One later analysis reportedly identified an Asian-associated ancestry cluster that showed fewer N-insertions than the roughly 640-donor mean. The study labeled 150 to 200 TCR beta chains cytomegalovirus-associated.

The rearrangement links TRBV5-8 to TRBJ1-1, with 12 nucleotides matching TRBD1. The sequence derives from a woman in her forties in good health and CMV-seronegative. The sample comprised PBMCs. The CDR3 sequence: CASSLGGTGGAKAFF. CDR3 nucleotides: TGTGCCAGCAGCTTGGGGGGGACAGGGGGCGCGAAAGCTTTCTTT. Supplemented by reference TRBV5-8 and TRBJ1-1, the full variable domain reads EAGVTQSPTHLIKTRGQQATLRCSPISGHTSVYWYQQALGLGLQFLLWYDEGEERNRGNFPPRFSGRQFPNYSSELNVNALELEDSALYLCASSLGGTGGAKAFFGQGTRLTVV.